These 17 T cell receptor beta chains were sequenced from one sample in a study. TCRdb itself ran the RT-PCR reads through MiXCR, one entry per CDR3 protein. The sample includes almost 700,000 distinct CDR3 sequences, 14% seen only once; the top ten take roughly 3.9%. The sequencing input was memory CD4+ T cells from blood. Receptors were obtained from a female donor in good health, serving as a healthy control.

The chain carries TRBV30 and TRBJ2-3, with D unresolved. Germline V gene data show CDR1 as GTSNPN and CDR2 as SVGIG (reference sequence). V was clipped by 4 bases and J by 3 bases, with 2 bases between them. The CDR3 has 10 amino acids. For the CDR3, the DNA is TGTGCCTGGAATACAGATACGCAGTATTTT. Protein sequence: CAWNTDTQYF. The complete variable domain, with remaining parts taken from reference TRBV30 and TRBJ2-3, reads SQTIHQWPATLVQPVGSPLSLECTVEGTSNPNLYWYRQAAGRGLQLLFYSVGIGQISSEVPQNLSASRPQDRQFILSSKKLLLSDSGFYLCAWNTDTQYFGPGTRLTVL.

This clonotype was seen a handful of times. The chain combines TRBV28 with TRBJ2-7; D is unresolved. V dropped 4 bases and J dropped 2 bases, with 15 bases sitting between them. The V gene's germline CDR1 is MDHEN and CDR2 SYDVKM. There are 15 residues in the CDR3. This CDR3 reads CASSSSGWATYEQYF. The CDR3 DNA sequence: TGTGCCAGCAGTTCCTCCGGTTGGGCCACCTACGAGCAGTACTTC. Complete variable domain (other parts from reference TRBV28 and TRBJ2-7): DVKVTQSSRYLVKRTGEKVFLECVQDMDHENMFWYRQDPGLGLRLIYFSYDVKMKEKGDIPEGYSVSREKKERFSLILESASTNQTSMYLCASSSSGWATYEQYFGPGTRLTVT.

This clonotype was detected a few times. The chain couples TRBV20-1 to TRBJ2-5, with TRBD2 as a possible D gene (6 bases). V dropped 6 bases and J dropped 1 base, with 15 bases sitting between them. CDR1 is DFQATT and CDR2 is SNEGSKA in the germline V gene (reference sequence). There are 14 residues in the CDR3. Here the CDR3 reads CSAPPGGAQETQYF. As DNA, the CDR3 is TGCAGTGCACCCCCAGGAGGGGCCCAAGAGACCCAGTACTTC.

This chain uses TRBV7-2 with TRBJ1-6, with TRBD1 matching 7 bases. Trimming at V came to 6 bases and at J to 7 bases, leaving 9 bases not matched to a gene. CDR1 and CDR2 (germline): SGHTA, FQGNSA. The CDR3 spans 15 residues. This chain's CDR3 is CASRIRTGQNSPLHF. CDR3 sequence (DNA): TGTGCCAGCAGAATAAGGACAGGCCAAAATTCACCCCTCCACTTT.

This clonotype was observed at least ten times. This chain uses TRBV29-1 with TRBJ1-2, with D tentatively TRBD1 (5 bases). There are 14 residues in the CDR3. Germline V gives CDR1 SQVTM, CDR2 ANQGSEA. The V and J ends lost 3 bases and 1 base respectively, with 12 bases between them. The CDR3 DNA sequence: TGCAGCGTTGAGTGGCGGGACCTTAACTATGGCTACACCTTC. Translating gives CSVEWRDLNYGYTF.

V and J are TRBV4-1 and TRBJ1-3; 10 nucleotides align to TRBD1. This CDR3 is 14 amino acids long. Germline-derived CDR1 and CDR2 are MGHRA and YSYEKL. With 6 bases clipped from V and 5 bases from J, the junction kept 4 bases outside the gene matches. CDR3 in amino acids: CASSGTGDRNTIYF. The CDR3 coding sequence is TGCGCCAGCAGTGGGACAGGGGACCGAAACACCATATATTTT.

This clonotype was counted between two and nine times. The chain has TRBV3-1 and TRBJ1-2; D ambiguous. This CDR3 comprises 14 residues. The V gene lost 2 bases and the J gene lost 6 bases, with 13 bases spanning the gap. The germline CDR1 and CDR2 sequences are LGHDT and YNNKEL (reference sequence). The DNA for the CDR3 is TGTGCCAGCAGCCAACGGAACCTCCAGAATGGCTACACCTTC. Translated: CASSQRNLQNGYTF.

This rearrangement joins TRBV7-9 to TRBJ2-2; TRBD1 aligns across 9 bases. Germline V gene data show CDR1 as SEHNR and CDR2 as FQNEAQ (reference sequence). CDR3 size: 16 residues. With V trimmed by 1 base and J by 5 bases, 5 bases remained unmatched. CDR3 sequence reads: CASSLETGGMTGELFF. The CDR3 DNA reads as TGTGCCAGCAGCTTAGAGACAGGGGGAATGACCGGGGAGCTGTTTTTT.

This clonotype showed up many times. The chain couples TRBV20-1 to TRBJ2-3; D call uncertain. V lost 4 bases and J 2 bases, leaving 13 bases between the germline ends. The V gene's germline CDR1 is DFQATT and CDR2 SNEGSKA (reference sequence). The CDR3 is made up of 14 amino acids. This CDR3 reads CSATEPVNTDTQYF. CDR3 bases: TGCAGTGCTACCGAACCGGTTAACACAGATACGCAGTATTTT.

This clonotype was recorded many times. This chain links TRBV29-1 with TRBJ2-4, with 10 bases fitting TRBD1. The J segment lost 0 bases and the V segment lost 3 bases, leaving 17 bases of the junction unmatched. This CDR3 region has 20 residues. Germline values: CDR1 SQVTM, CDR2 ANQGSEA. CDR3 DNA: TGCAGCGTTGACCCCGAGCAGACAGGGGGCAACCCGCTAGCCAAAAACATTCAGTACTTC. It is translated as CSVDPEQTGGNPLAKNIQYF.

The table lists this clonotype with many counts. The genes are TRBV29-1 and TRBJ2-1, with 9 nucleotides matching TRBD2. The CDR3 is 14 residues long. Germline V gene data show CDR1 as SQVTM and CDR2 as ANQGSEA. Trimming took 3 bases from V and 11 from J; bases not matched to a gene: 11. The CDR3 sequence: CSVEKSASGNQQFF. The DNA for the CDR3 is TGCAGCGTTGAGAAGTCGGCTAGCGGGAATCAGCAGTTCTTC.

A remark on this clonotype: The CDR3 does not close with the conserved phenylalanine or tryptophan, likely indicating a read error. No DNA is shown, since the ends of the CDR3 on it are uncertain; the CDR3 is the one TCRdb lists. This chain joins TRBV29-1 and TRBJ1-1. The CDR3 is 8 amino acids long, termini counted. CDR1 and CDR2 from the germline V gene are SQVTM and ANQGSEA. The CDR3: CSGSRASY.

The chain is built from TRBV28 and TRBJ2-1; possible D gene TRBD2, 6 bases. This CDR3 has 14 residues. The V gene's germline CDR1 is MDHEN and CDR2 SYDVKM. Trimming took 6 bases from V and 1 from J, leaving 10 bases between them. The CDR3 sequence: CASRGGISYNEQFF. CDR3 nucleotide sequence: TGTGCCAGCAGGGGCGGGATTTCCTACAATGAGCAGTTCTTC.

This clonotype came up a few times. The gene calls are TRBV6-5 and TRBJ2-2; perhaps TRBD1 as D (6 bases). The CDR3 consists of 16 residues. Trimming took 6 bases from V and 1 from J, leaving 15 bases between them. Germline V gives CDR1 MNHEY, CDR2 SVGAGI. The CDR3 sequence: CASSLDRWGNTGELFF. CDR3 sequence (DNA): TGTGCCAGCAGCCTAGACAGGTGGGGGAACACCGGGGAGCTGTTTTTT.

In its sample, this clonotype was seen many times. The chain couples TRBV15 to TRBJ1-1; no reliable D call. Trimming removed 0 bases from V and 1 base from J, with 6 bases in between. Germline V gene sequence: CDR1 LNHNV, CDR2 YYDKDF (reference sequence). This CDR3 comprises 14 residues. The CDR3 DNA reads TGTGCCACCAGCAGAGATATCGGGAACACTGAAGCTTTCTTT. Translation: CATSRDIGNTEAFF.

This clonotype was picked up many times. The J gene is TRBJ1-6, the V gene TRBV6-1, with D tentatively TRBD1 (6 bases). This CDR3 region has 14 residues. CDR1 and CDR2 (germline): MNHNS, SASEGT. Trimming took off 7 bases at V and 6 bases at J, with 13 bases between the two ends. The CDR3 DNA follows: TGTGCCAGCACCCAGGGAGGGGGTAATTCACCCCTCCACTTT. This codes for CASTQGGGNSPLHF.

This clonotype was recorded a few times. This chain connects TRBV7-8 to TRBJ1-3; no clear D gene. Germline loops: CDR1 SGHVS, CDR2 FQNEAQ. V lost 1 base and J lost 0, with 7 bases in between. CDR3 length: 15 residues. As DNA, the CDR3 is TGTGCCAGCAGCTTAGTGTGGAGCTCTGGAAACACCATATATTTT. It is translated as CASSLVWSSGNTIYF.